The clone carrying this T cell receptor beta chain appeared a few times. What it binds is not known. This CDR3 is 12 amino acids long. V lost 4 bases and J 4 bases, leaving 5 bases between the germline ends. CDR1 is SEHNR and CDR2 is FQNEAQ in the germline V gene (reference sequence). The record originates from a study of cytotoxic CD8 clonotypes in ibrutinib-treated CLL. Study-level background: Averaging across samples gave about 240,000 productive templates and around 90,000 productive rearrangements.

Measured with immunoSEQ multiplex PCR; TCRdb has only the in-frame clones, and not every one. The repertoire consists of 150,000 or so clones, with 70% to 90% occurring once and the leading ten covering 3% to 3.5%. Study observations and caveats: Higher circulating CD8+ T-cell counts strongly accompanied higher baseline clonality, above age-matched healthy donors.

The rearrangement uses TRBV7-9 and TRBJ2-1; D may be TRBD2 (5 bases). The receptor was derived from a human donor with chronic lymphocytic leukemia. Sample: PBMCs, taken at disease progression, from a patient treated with ibrutinib. The CDR3, as DNA: TGTGCCAGCAGCTCGGGGTACAATGAGCAGTTCTTC. Translation: CASSSGYNEQFF.